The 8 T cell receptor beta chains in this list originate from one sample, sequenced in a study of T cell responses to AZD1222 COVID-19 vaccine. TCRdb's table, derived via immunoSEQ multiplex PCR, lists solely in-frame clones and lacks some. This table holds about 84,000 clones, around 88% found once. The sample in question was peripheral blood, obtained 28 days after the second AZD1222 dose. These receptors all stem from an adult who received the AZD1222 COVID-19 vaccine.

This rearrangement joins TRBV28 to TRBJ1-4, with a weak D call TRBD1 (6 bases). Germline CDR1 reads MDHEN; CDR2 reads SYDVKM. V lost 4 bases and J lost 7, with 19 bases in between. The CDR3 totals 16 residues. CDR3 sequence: CASSSAQGSKVEKLFF. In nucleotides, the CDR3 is TGTGCCAGCAGTTCGGCCCAGGGGTCTAAGGTTGAAAAACTGTTTTTT.

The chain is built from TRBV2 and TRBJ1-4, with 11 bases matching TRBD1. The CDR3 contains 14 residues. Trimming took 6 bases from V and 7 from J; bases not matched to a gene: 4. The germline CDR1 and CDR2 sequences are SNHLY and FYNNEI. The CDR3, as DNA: TGTGCCAGCAGCGGACAGGGGGCTGGTGAAAAACTGTTTTTT. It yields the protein CASSGQGAGEKLFF.

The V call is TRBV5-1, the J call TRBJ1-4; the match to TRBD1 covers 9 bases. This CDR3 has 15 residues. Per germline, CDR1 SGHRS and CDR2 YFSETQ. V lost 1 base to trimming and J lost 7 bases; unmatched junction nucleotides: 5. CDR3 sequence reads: CASSLSGTGFEKLFF. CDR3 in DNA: TGCGCCAGCAGCTTGTCCGGGACAGGGTTTGAAAAACTGTTTTTT.

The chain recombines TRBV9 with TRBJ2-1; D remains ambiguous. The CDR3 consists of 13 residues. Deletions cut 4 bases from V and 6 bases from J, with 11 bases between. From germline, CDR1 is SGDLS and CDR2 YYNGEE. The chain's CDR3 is CASSTRDGNEQFF. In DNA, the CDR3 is TGTGCCAGCAGCACCCGAGACGGCAATGAGCAGTTCTTC.

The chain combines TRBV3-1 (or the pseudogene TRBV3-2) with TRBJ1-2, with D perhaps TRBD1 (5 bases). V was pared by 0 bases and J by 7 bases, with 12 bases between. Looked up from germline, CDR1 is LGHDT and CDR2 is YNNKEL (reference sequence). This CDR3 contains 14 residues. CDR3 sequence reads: CASSQEEGTGGYTF. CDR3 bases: TGTGCCAGCAGCCAAGAAGAAGGGACGGGTGGCTACACCTTC.

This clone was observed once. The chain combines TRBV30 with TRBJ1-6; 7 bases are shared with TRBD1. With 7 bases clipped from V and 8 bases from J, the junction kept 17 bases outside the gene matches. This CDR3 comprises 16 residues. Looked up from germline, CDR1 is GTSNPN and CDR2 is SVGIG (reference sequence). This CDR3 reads CAYRGTAVWGDSPLHF. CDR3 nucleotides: TGTGCCTACAGAGGGACAGCCGTATGGGGAGATTCACCCCTCCACTTT.

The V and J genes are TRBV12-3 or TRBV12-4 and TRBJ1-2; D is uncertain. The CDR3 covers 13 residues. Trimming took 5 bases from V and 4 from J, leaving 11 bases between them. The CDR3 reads CASSPGSAYGYTF. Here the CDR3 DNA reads TGTGCCAGCAGTCCCGGGAGTGCCTATGGCTACACCTTC.

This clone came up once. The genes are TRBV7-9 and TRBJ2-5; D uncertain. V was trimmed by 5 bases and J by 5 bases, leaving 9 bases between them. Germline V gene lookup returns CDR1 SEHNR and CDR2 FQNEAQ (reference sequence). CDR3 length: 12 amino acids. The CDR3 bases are TGTGCCAGCAGCCAGCCTATGGAGACCCAGTACTTC. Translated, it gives CASSQPMETQYF.